The following is a T cell receptor (beta chain) sequence with its context. As yet, its antigen is unknown. The sample comes from a study of T-cell memory formation after mild COVID-19. Turning to the study itself: TCR clusters were mostly donor specific.

TCRdb ran MiXCR on the 5' RACE reads and lists one entry per CDR3 protein. The sample has just over 300,000 distinct CDR3 sequences, 19% seen once; the top ten hold roughly 20%. Study results and limitations: CD4+ contracting clones were found mainly in CM and EM, and CD8+ ones in EMRA. Clonal second-wave expansions that peaked on day 37 had unconfirmed SARS-CoV-2 specificity. Pre-infection memory carried some responding clones, suggesting that cross-reactive memory joined.

This CDR3 is 13 amino acids long. Trimming at V came to 5 bases and at J to 4 bases, leaving 5 bases not matched to a gene. From germline, CDR1 is SGHRS and CDR2 YFSETQ. Sequenced: PBMCs or a T cell subset sorted from them (not recorded which). The chain links TRBV5-1 to TRBJ1-2, with TRBD1 matching 7 bases. This receptor was identified in a man between 18 and 29 years old who had mild COVID-19 (a few samples of this study predate the infection). Cell type and time point are not known. The CDR3 bases are TGCGCCAGCAGTGGGGGACAGCGCTATGGCTACACCTTC. This sequence encodes CASSGGQRYGYTF. The full variable domain, with the rest looked up from reference TRBV5-1 and TRBJ1-2, is KAGVTQTPRYLIKTRGQQVTLSCSPISGHRSVSWYQQTPGQGLQFLFEYFSETQRNKGNFPGRFSGRQFSNSRSEMNVSTLELGDSALYLCASSGGQRYGYTFGSGTRLTVV.